The rows below give T cell receptor beta chains drawn from one sample of a study of post-analysis software for immune sequencing data. TCRdb fed the PCR reads into MiXCR, producing one record per CDR3 protein. The table includes 600,000 to 750,000 distinct CDR3 sequences, 55% to 60% detected once. Material for sequencing was blood. Every receptor here comes from a girl aged 2 to 10 with multiple sclerosis. Each CDR3 is given with its conserved first and last residue. Fields, in order: clone size, J gene, D gene, V gene, CDR3 protein, CDR3 DNA. A D gene is named only where the DNA matches it firmly. For some rows the clone size is stated as once, few or many, or as a class when expanded; others skip it.

-,TRBJ2-7,-,TRBV6-5,CASSYLGRRDYEQYF,TGTGCCAGCAGTTACCTTGGGAGAAGGGACTACGAGCAGTACTTC
-,TRBJ2-3,-,TRBV29-1,CSAGIQADTQYF,TGCAGCGCTGGCATACAGGCAGATACGCAGTATTTT
-,TRBJ2-7,-,TRBV29-1,CSAWVGLSDYEQYF,TGCAGCGCTTGGGTTGGACTTTCAGACTACGAGCAGTACTTC
-,TRBJ2-7,TRBD2,TRBV9,CASSVGPAGDYEQYF,TGTGCCAGCAGCGTAGGACCAGCGGGAGACTACGAGCAGTACTTC
-,TRBJ2-7,TRBD2,TRBV20-1,CSARGTSGTSEQYF,TGCAGTGCTAGAGGGACTAGCGGGACGAGCGAGCAGTACTTC
few,TRBJ2-1,TRBD1,TRBV6-5,CASRPGTGPPSEQFF,TGTGCCAGCAGACCCGGGACAGGGCCACCCTCGGAGCAGTTCTTC
few,TRBJ2-7,-,TRBV7-2,CASSLRLGSYEQYF,TGTGCCAGCAGCTTAAGACTAGGGTCCTACGAGCAGTACTTC
-,TRBJ1-1,-,TRBV6-5,CASSYSGGVEAFF,TGTGCTAGCAGTTACTCAGGCGGGGTTGAAGCTTTCTTT
-,TRBJ2-5,TRBD2,TRBV7-9,CASSLRSGLAGDETQYF,TGTGCCAGCAGCTTAAGGTCCGGACTAGCGGGAGACGAGACCCAGTACTTC
-,TRBJ1-5,TRBD1,TRBV7-9,CASSTDRGGYQPQHF,TGTGCCAGCAGCACCGACAGGGGAGGTTATCAGCCCCAGCATTTT
-,TRBJ2-3,-,TRBV29-1,CSVGTATSTDTQYF,TGCAGCGTTGGGACAGCCACGAGCACAGATACGCAGTATTTT
-,TRBJ2-5,TRBD2,TRBV5-1,CASSLTSGKGETQYF,TGCGCCAGCAGCCTCACTAGCGGGAAAGGGGAGACCCAGTACTTC
-,TRBJ2-5,-,TRBV20-1,CSARRGAAEETQYF,TGCAGTGCTCGACGGGGGGCAGCGGAAGAGACCCAGTACTTC
-,TRBJ1-6,-,TRBV5-4,CASSLLGGGTNSPLHF,TGTGCCAGCAGCTTGCTGGGGGGAGGCACCAATTCACCCCTCCACTTT
-,TRBJ2-7,-,TRBV7-9,CASSSNRDPSYEQYF,TGTGCCAGCAGCTCGAACAGGGATCCCTCCTACGAGCAGTACTTC
-,TRBJ2-5,-,TRBV10-3,CAISERTQETQYF,TGTGCCATCAGTGAGAGGACACAGGAGACCCAGTACTTC
-,TRBJ2-1,TRBD2,TRBV3-1,CASAAGGRFGEQFF,TGTGCCAGCGCAGCGGGGGGCCGGTTTGGTGAGCAGTTCTTC
-,TRBJ2-1,-,TRBV7-9,CASSSTEGYEQFF,TGTGCCAGCAGCTCGACAGAAGGGTATGAGCAGTTCTTC
-,TRBJ2-7,TRBD2,TRBV11-1,CASSLGLGLYPSGDLPHEQYF,TGTGCCAGCAGCTTAGGTCTGGGACTATACCCCTCGGGCGACCTCCCGCACGAGCAGTACTTC
-,TRBJ1-1,-,TRBV7-9,CASSTFQGGNTEAFF,TGTGCCAGCAGTACTTTCCAAGGGGGGAACACTGAAGCTTTCTTT
few,TRBJ1-2,-,TRBV7-2,CASSQGGVPYGYTF,TGTGCCAGCAGCCAAGGGGGGGTACCCTATGGCTACACCTTC
-,TRBJ2-1,-,TRBV15,CATSGERTVNNEQFF,TGTGCCACCAGCGGGGAACGGACAGTCAACAATGAGCAGTTCTTC
few,TRBJ1-5,TRBD1,TRBV25-1,CASSAPGQGTYSNQPQHF,TGTGCCAGCAGTGCGCCGGGACAGGGAACATATAGCAATCAGCCCCAGCATTTT
-,TRBJ2-1,TRBD2,TRBV25-1,CASQGLAADEQFF,TGTGCCAGCCAGGGACTAGCCGCCGATGAGCAGTTCTTC
-,TRBJ2-7,TRBD1,TRBV7-2,CASSPQTGVEQYF,TGTGCCAGCAGCCCCCAGACAGGGGTCGAGCAGTACTTC
-,TRBJ1-2,-,TRBV5-1,CASSKNQGYNYGYTF,TGCGCCAGCAGCAAGAACCAGGGCTATAACTATGGCTACACCTTC
few,TRBJ2-7,TRBD2,TRBV20-1,CSARGVREWALSSYEQYF,TGCAGTGCTAGAGGGGTGCGGGAGTGGGCCCTCAGCTCCTACGAGCAGTACTTC
-,TRBJ2-3,TRBD2,TRBV20-1,CSARRGATDTQYF,TGCAGTGCTAGGCGGGGGGCTACAGATACGCAGTATTTT
-,TRBJ2-3,TRBD1,TRBV20-1,CSAVGQGVDTQYF,TGCAGCGCTGTGGGACAGGGGGTAGATACGCAGTATTTT
-,TRBJ2-7,TRBD2,TRBV27,CASSHTSGGYEQYF,TGTGCCAGCAGCCACACTAGCGGGGGTTACGAGCAGTACTTC
-,TRBJ2-1,-,TRBV6-6,CASSYKRRNEQFF,TGTGCCAGCAGTTACAAGAGGCGGAATGAGCAGTTCTTC
few,TRBJ2-7,-,TRBV11-1,CASGGTSYEQYF,TGTGCCAGCGGGGGCACCTCCTACGAGCAGTACTTC
-,TRBJ2-1,TRBD1,TRBV6-2/TRBV6-3,CASSRQGYNNEQFF,TGTGCCAGCAGTCGACAGGGTTATAACAATGAGCAGTTCTTC
-,TRBJ1-2,-,TRBV12-3/TRBV12-4,CASSLSAPGGYTF,TGTGCCAGCAGTTTATCGGCGCCTGGTGGCTACACCTTC
-,TRBJ1-2,TRBD1,TRBV20-1,CSARRWGDSNDGYTF,TGCAGTGCTAGAAGATGGGGGGACAGCAATGATGGCTACACCTTC
few,TRBJ2-7,-,TRBV15,CATSREGLGGFRYEQYF,TGTGCCACCAGCAGAGAAGGATTAGGAGGGTTTCGCTACGAGCAGTACTTC
-,TRBJ2-1,-,TRBV4-2,CASSPTGKVSRNEQFF,TGTGCCAGCAGCCCCACAGGGAAGGTTAGTAGGAATGAGCAGTTCTTC
few,TRBJ2-2,-,TRBV20-1,CSAAATRTDTGELFF,TGCAGTGCAGCGGCCACCCGAACGGACACCGGGGAGCTGTTTTTT
-,TRBJ2-7,-,TRBV5-1,CASSPGTFFEQYF,TGCGCCAGCAGCCCGGGGACATTTTTCGAGCAGTACTTC
-,TRBJ2-3,TRBD2,TRBV7-8,CASSPRGGRLTDTQYF,TGTGCCAGCAGCCCTCGGGGGGGGCGGCTCACAGATACGCAGTATTTT
-,TRBJ2-1,TRBD2,TRBV20-1,CSAPMPGGRADEQFF,TGCAGTGCTCCCATGCCCGGCGGGAGGGCCGATGAGCAGTTCTTC
few,TRBJ2-3,TRBD2,TRBV5-6,CASSLTGLAGVRTDTQYF,TGTGCCAGCAGCCTGACGGGACTAGCGGGAGTGAGGACAGATACGCAGTATTTT
-,TRBJ2-1,-,TRBV4-3,CASSPSQGGLYNEQFF,TGCGCCAGCAGCCCCTCCCAGGGGGGCCTGTACAATGAGCAGTTCTTC
-,TRBJ1-2,-,TRBV11-2,CASTAGLRYGYTF,TGTGCCAGCACCGCGGGACTGCGCTATGGCTACACCTTC
-,TRBJ1-1,TRBD1,TRBV10-3,CAISKQGVNTEAFF,TGTGCCATCAGTAAACAGGGGGTGAACACTGAAGCTTTCTTT
-,TRBJ1-2,-,TRBV6-2/TRBV6-3,CASSRTDTDYYGYTF,TGTGCCAGCAGTCGGACGGACACCGATTACTATGGCTACACCTTC
-,TRBJ2-1,TRBD1,TRBV9,CASSVALGQGNNEQFF,TGTGCCAGCAGCGTAGCCCTGGGACAGGGGAACAATGAGCAGTTCTTC
-,TRBJ2-5,TRBD1,TRBV2,CASSGTTGTNPFQETQYF,TGTGCCAGCAGTGGCACGACAGGGACAAATCCCTTCCAAGAGACCCAGTACTTC
-,TRBJ2-7,TRBD1,TRBV9,CASSVGTGSPYEQYF,TGTGCCAGCAGCGTAGGGACAGGCAGTCCCTACGAGCAGTACTTC
-,TRBJ1-5,-,TRBV6-1,CASSELRVGHSNQPQHF,TGTGCCAGCAGTGAATTAAGGGTGGGACACAGCAATCAGCCCCAGCATTTT
-,TRBJ1-5,TRBD1,TRBV20-1,CSARPGQAHQPQHF,TGCAGTGCTAGGCCGGGACAGGCCCATCAGCCCCAGCATTTT
-,TRBJ2-6,-,TRBV6-4,CASSGGPGANVLTF,TGTGCCAGCAGTGGGGGGCCCGGGGCCAACGTCCTGACTTTC
few,TRBJ2-3,TRBD2,TRBV12-3/TRBV12-4,CASRPRIAGGTDTQYF,TGTGCCAGCAGGCCTCGCATAGCGGGGGGCACAGATACGCAGTATTTT
-,TRBJ2-1,TRBD1,TRBV5-1,CASSLAGNRGHNNEQFF,TGCGCCAGCAGCTTGGCCGGGAACAGGGGGCACAACAATGAGCAGTTCTTC